This T cell receptor beta chain emerged from a study of blood T cell repertoires in COVID-19. Study context: T cells, B-cell-depleted T cells, or PBMCs supplied cDNA or gDNA.

Methods used by the authors: Amplification with reference gene primers provided the estimates of nucleated cell counts. Only in-frame clones appear in the TCRdb table, and some are missing; sequencing was by immunoSEQ multiplex PCR. From that table come the V and J calls and clone size; the DNA was used to work out D and trimming. This sample has about 350,000 clones, with roughly 87% found just once. The V and J ends lost 6 bases and 4 bases respectively, with 12 bases between them. This CDR3 is built from 13 residues. CDR1 and CDR2 (germline): MNHEY, SVGAGI. Sequencing was done on a sample of peripheral blood. This sequence originates from a woman aged 60-75 years with COVID-19, enrolled during active disease. The V call is TRBV6-5, the J call TRBJ1-2; D call uncertain. CDR3 bases: TGTGCCAGCAGCCCGGGAATAGCCTATGGCTACACCTTC. The encoded protein is CASSPGIAYGYTF.